This TCR beta chain stems from a study of T cells in Graves' hyperthyroidism and ophthalmopathy. The CDR3 regions of TCR beta were amplified from RNA transcripts. First-round RT-PCR of the TCR CDR3 relied on the HTBI primer set. TCRdb re-called the multiplex PCR reads through MiXCR, storing one row per CDR3 protein. The sample yields about 480,000 distinct CDR3 sequences, approximately 25% seen once. V lost 5 bases and J 3 bases, leaving 16 bases between the germline ends. CDR1 is MGHDK and CDR2 is SYGVNS in the germline V gene. There are 16 residues in the CDR3. The TCR originated in a woman in her twenties or thirties with Graves' ophthalmopathy. The chain carries TRBV25-1 and TRBJ2-2; tentatively, D is TRBD1 or TRBD2 (5 bases each). The sequenced sample was blood. CDR3 coding DNA: TGTGCCAGCAGTAGGAAGGCAGGGACCTACACCGGGGAGCTGTTTTTT. It is translated as CASSRKAGTYTGELFF.